This entry concerns a single T cell receptor (beta chain). This specimen comes from a study of cytomegalovirus exposure and HLA in healthy donors. J was trimmed by 8 bases and V by 4 bases; bases with no gene match: 17. The CDR3 is made up of 16 amino acids. Germline lookup yields CDR1 SGHVS and CDR2 FNYEAQ. Use of 60 Vbeta and 13 Jbeta primers characterized the PCR. Clones were sequenced by immunoSEQ multiplex PCR, and TCRdb holds only the in-frame ones, with some missing. The sample shows about 240,000 clones, more than 75% of them seen only once. Sequenced: PBMCs. The origin of this receptor is a woman in her thirties or forties in good health and CMV-seropositive. The V and J genes are TRBV7-6 and TRBJ2-7; 7 positions match TRBD1. The CDR3 region is CASSSEHGTDLVQQYF. The CDR3 DNA is TGTGCCAGCAGCTCCGAGCACGGGACAGATTTAGTCCAGCAGTACTTC. The whole variable domain, remainder taken from reference TRBV7-6 and TRBJ2-7, is GAGVSQSPRYKVTKRGQDVALRCDPISGHVSLYWYRQALGQGPEFLTYFNYEAQQDKSGLPNDRFSAERPEGSISTLTIQRTEQRDSAMYRCASSSEHGTDLVQQYFGPGTRLTVT.